This TCR beta chain originates from a study of T cells expressing NK-cell markers. Whole-study context: HCMV serostatus: seven of eight sequenced donors positive, one negative. Findings of the study overall: Topping the CD3+CD56-NKG2C+ fraction as well were these clonotypes, in a few donors.

TCRdb re-called the 5' RACE reads, yielding one record per CDR3 amino acid sequence without DNA. The table lists 200,000 to 300,000 distinct CDR3 sequences. The CDR3 length is 14 residues. Concerning this clonotype itself: The antigen is not known.

V is TRBV12-3 or TRBV12-4 and J is TRBJ2-1; the TCRdb D gene call, TRBD2, has no DNA to confirm it. The sample consisted of blood T cells: a sorted CD56 or NKG2C T cell subset, CD4+ or CD8+ T cells, or bulk PBMC T cells (not recorded which). The receptor's source is a young man in good health. CDR3 loop: CASKGAGINDEQFF.